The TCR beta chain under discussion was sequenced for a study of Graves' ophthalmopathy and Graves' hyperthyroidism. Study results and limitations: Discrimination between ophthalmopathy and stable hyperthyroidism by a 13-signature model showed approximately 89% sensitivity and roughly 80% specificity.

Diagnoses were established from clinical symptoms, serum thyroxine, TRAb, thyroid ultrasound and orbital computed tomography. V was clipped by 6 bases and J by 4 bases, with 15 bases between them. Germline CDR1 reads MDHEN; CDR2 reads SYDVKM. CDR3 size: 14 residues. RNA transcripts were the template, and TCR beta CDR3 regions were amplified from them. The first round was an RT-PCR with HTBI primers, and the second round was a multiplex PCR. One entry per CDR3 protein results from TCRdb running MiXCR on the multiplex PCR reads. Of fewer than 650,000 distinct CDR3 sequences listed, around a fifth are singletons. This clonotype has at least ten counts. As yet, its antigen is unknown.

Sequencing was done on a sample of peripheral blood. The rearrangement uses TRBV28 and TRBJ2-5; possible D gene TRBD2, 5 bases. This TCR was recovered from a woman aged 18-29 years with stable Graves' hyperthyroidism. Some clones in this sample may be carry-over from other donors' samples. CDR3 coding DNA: TGTGCCAGCAGAGATCAATTAAGCGGAGAGACCCAGTACTTC. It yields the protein CASRDQLSGETQYF.